This T cell receptor (beta chain) comes out of a study of breast tumors, draining lymph nodes, adjacent tissues. Overall study results and limits: Tumor repertoires ranked between lymph nodes and nontumor tissue in diversity, with V and J gene preferences.

Comments on this clonotype: The antigen remains unidentified. Relative to the germline gene, one junction end is altered; a read error may explain this.

CDR1 and CDR2 from the germline V gene are ENHRY and SYGVKD. The CDR3 is made up of 13 amino acids. TCRdb used MiXCR to reprocess the multiplex PCR reads, holding one entry per CDR3 protein. The sample lists 15,000 to 20,000 distinct CDR3 sequences, 40% to 55% occurring once. This sequence was found in a female donor with breast cancer. Some clones in this sample may be carry-over from other donors' samples. The chain recombines TRBV10-3 with TRBJ2-5; 8 bases match TRBD2. Sequencing was carried out using tumor-adjacent breast tissue. CDR3 nucleotide sequence: TGTGCCGCCGCCCGGGGGGGCGGGGAGATCCAGTACTTC. Protein: CAAARGGGEIQYF.